This entry lists 21 T cell receptor beta chains sequenced from one sample in a study of CD8+CD57+ T cells in acquired aplastic anemia (dated by TCRdb to the late 2010s). For sequencing, an Illumina HiSeq 2000 was employed. Genomic DNA was used as template for profiling of TCR beta VDJ combinations and CDR3 sequences. Through fastp at Q25 and MiXCR, TCRdb rebuilt clones from the public reads, retaining in-frame beta chains. Identical CDR3 proteins give one entry, which carries the most common genes and DNA. Within this sample are under 200,000 distinct CDR3 sequences, with roughly 48% of them counted one time only. In total, the top ten clones hold 0.8% to 1.1% of the sample. The specimen sequenced was sorted CD4+, CD8+, or CD8+CD57+ T cells (not recorded which) from PBMCs. The origin of the receptors is a human donor in good health.

This clonotype came up once. The chain combines TRBV10-3 with TRBJ1-1; D unresolved. CDR3 size: 13 residues. Germline V gene lookup returns CDR1 ENHRY and CDR2 SYGVKD. The ends were cut back, 4 bases at V and 1 base at J, with 7 bases in the middle. This CDR3 reads CAISGGRNTEAFF. The CDR3 nucleotides read TGTGCCATCAGTGGCGGACGGAACACTGAAGCTTTCTTT.

This clonotype showed up just a few times. This chain links TRBV5-1 with TRBJ2-1; no definite D call. Trimming removed 0 bases from V and 2 bases from J, with 9 bases in between. This CDR3 region has 15 residues. CDR1 SGHRS and CDR2 YFSETQ come from the germline V gene. For the CDR3, the DNA is TGCGCCAGCAGCTTGGGTGAAGACCCCTACAATGAGCAGTTCTTC. This translates into CASSLGEDPYNEQFF. Complete variable domain (other parts from reference TRBV5-1 and TRBJ2-1): KAGVTQTPRYLIKTRGQQVTLSCSPISGHRSVSWYQQTPGQGLQFLFEYFSETQRNKGNFPGRFSGRQFSNSRSEMNVSTLELGDSALYLCASSLGEDPYNEQFFGPGTRLTVL.

Many counts were recorded for this clonotype. This chain connects TRBV7-9 to TRBJ1-1, with D uncertain. CDR3 length: 13 residues. Trimming pared 0 bases from V and 6 bases from J, leaving 8 bases between. Germline values: CDR1 SEHNR, CDR2 FQNEAQ (reference sequence). The CDR3 sequence is CASSLAGMAEAFF. The CDR3 DNA sequence: TGTGCCAGCAGCTTAGCGGGAATGGCTGAAGCTTTCTTT.

This clonotype was detected many times. The chain employs TRBV18 and TRBJ2-7; D remains unclear. The CDR3 consists of 16 residues. Germline V gene sequence: CDR1 KGHSH, CDR2 LQKENI. Between the trimmed V and J ends, which lost 3 bases and 3 bases, there was a span of 18 bases. CDR3 residues: CASSPPGRRESYEQYF. CDR3 nucleotides: TGTGCCAGCTCACCGCCCGGACGGAGAGAGAGCTACGAGCAGTACTTC. Combining the CDR3 with reference TRBV18 and TRBJ2-7 gives the whole variable domain NAGVMQNPRHLVRRRGQEARLRCSPMKGHSHVYWYRQLPEEGLKFMVYLQKENIIDESGMPKERFSAEFPKEGPSILRIQQVVRGDSAAYFCASSPPGRRESYEQYFGPGTRLTVT.

The chain is built from TRBV10-2 and TRBJ2-1; 8 nucleotides align to TRBD2. The length of the CDR3 is 14 residues. Trimming removed 3 bases from V and 8 bases from J; junction bases left unmatched: 6. CDR1 is WSHSY and CDR2 is SAAADI in the germline V gene. CDR3: CASSDPWTSYEQFF. The DNA of the CDR3 is TGCGCCAGCAGTGACCCATGGACTAGCTATGAGCAGTTCTTC.

This clonotype was seen ten or more times. The chain carries TRBV7-9 and TRBJ1-4, with 9 nucleotides matching TRBD1. The germline CDR1 and CDR2 sequences are SEHNR and FQNEAQ (reference sequence). This CDR3 contains 15 residues. The junction had 8 bases not matched to a gene; V was cut back by 2 bases and J by 10 bases. CDR3 in DNA: TGTGCCAGCAGCTTAAGGGACAGGGACAGAGGAAAACTGTTTTTT. Protein: CASSLRDRDRGKLFF.

This clonotype was recorded many times. V and J are TRBV6-1 and TRBJ2-7, with 13 bases aligning to TRBD2. The J segment lost 6 bases and the V segment lost 6 bases, leaving 11 bases of the junction unmatched. Germline CDR1 and CDR2: MNHNS and SASEGT. This CDR3 has 16 amino acids. The CDR3: CASRRLAGGPVVEQYF. CDR3 bases: TGTGCCAGCAGGCGACTAGCGGGAGGTCCCGTCGTCGAGCAGTACTTC.

This clonotype was counted ten times or more. The chain uses TRBV7-9 and TRBJ1-2; weak D call: TRBD1 (6 bases). CDR3 length: 15 residues. CDR1 is SEHNR, CDR2 FQNEAQ, per germline (reference sequence). Trimming took off 1 base at V and 9 bases at J, with 18 bases between the two ends. In nucleotides, the CDR3 is TGTGCCAGCAGCTTAGTTCCCGGTCCGGGACATAGCTACACCTTC. Its protein is CASSLVPGPGHSYTF.

V is TRBV24-1 and J is TRBJ1-1, with 8 bases lining up with TRBD1. CDR1 and CDR2 (germline): KGHDR, SFDVKD. This CDR3 is built from 15 residues. V was pared by 5 bases and J by 3 bases, with 7 bases of the junction left unmatched. Here the CDR3 reads CATSAQGARDTEAFF. The CDR3 DNA reads as TGTGCCACCAGTGCCCAGGGGGCGCGTGACACTGAAGCTTTCTTT.

This clonotype was detected many times. The V gene is TRBV12-3 or TRBV12-4, the J gene TRBJ1-1; D is uncertain. CDR3 length: 13 amino acids. The V end lost 3 bases, the J end lost 4 bases, and 9 bases lay between the germline ends. The CDR3 region has the DNA TGTGCCAGCAGTTTGTCGGTGGGCACTGAAGCTTTCTTT. This codes for CASSLSVGTEAFF.

This clonotype was seen repeatedly, ten times or more. V gene TRBV7-2 combines with J gene TRBJ1-5, with D perhaps TRBD1 (6 bases). The V end was cut by 7 bases, the J end by 0 bases, with 16 bases between. From germline, CDR1 is SGHTA and CDR2 FQGNSA. This CDR3 region has 16 residues. The CDR3 loop reads CASTPGGSYSNQPQHF. The DNA of the CDR3 is TGTGCCAGCACCCCCGGGGGCAGTTATAGCAATCAGCCCCAGCATTTT.

This clonotype has a single count. The rearrangement links TRBV7-3 to TRBJ2-1; D call uncertain. The CDR3 contains 13 residues. Trimming took off 2 bases at V and 5 bases at J, with 7 bases between the two ends. Germline V CDR1 and CDR2: SGHTA, FQGTGA. The CDR3 loop reads CASSLLSDNEQFF. Here the CDR3 DNA reads TGTGCCAGCAGCTTACTTTCCGACAATGAGCAGTTCTTC.

Details on this clonotype: Since no conserved phenylalanine or tryptophan closes the CDR3, a read error is the likely cause. It is unclear where the CDR3 begins or ends on the DNA, so no DNA is shown, and the CDR3 is as TCRdb lists it. The chain is built from TRBV7-9 and TRBJ1-1; the table's TRBD1 call for D was not verified on the DNA. Germline CDR1 is SEHNR and CDR2 is FQNEAQ (reference sequence). Including both end residues, the CDR3 is 13 amino acids long. The CDR3 region is CASSLGSLPEAFS.

This CDR3 reads CASRVVRGAQGELFF. DNA of the CDR3: TGTGCCAGCAGAGTCGTAAGGGGAGCGCAGGGGGAGCTGTTTTTT. The rearrangement links TRBV2 to TRBJ2-2; D may be TRBD1 or TRBD2 (5 bases each). The germline gives CDR1 SNHLY, CDR2 FYNNEI. Trimming removed 6 bases at V and 8 bases at J, with 19 bases between. This CDR3 comprises 15 residues.

This clonotype showed up many times. V and J are TRBV6-5 and TRBJ2-1, with D uncertain. Germline V gene data show CDR1 as MNHEY and CDR2 as SVGAGI. This CDR3 spans 13 amino acids. V lost 2 bases and J 4 bases, leaving 6 bases between the germline ends. DNA of the CDR3: TGTGCCAGCAGTTACGCGGCTTACAATGAGCAGTTCTTC. It yields the protein CASSYAAYNEQFF.

This clonotype was recorded many times. The rearrangement links TRBV7-3 to TRBJ1-2; TRBD1 might be the D (5 bases). Germline V gives CDR1 SGHTA, CDR2 FQGTGA. With 5 bases removed from V and 7 bases from J, the gap between germline ends came to 14 bases. The CDR3 runs 13 residues. The CDR3 reads CASSREKGSGYTF. The CDR3 DNA sequence: TGTGCCAGCAGCCGAGAGAAGGGGAGTGGCTACACCTTC.

There are many counts of this clonotype. The V and J genes are TRBV29-1 and TRBJ1-1; the match to TRBD1 covers 8 bases. CDR1 and CDR2 (germline): SQVTM, ANQGSEA. This CDR3 contains 16 residues. The J segment lost 4 bases and the V segment lost 4 bases, leaving 14 bases of the junction unmatched. For the CDR3, the DNA is TGCAGCGTTGCCCCCAGGGGGCTAGAGTCGAGCACTGAAGCTTTCTTT. This sequence encodes CSVAPRGLESSTEAFF.

This sequence joins TRBV15 and TRBJ2-7, with a weak D call TRBD2 (6 bases). Germline V gene sequence: CDR1 LNHNV, CDR2 YYDKDF (reference sequence). V lost 0 bases and J lost 4, with 10 bases in between. The CDR3 consists of 14 residues. CDR3 in DNA: TGTGCCACCAGCAGAGAAGATGGGGGGTACGAGCAGTACTTC. The encoded protein is CATSREDGGYEQYF.

The chain uses TRBV10-1 and TRBJ2-5; TRBD2 is a possible D gene (6 bases). This CDR3 contains 14 residues. V was clipped by 0 bases and J by 9 bases, with 14 bases between them. CDR1 is WNHNN, CDR2 SYGVQD, per germline (reference sequence). The CDR3 is CASSESWDGEAQYF. The DNA of the CDR3 is TGCGCCAGCAGTGAGTCTTGGGACGGGGAGGCCCAGTACTTC.

Remarks on this clonotype: A much larger clone differs from this one at a single base, so this may be a read error. This rearrangement joins TRBV5-1 to TRBJ1-1, with a weak D call TRBD1 (5 bases). Germline V lookup: CDR1 SGHRS, CDR2 YFSETQ. This CDR3 contains 14 residues. The CDR3 loop reads CASSTTGATYEALF. For the CDR3, the DNA is TGCGCCAGCAGCACCACCGGGGCCACTTATGAAGCTCTCTTT.

This clonotype was found a few times. This sequence joins TRBV25-1 and TRBJ2-7; 7 bases are shared with TRBD1. This CDR3 spans 13 amino acids. Germline values: CDR1 MGHDK, CDR2 SYGVNS. Trimming removed 8 bases from V and 0 bases from J; junction bases left unmatched: 4. The CDR3 spells CASLGQTSYEQYF. CDR3 sequence (DNA): TGTGCCAGCTTGGGACAGACCTCCTACGAGCAGTACTTC.